The rows below give T cell receptor beta chains drawn from one sample of a study of Ad26.COV2.S vaccination and SARS-CoV-2 variants. Sequencing used immunoSEQ multiplex PCR; TCRdb keeps in-frame clones, though not all of them. The table has about 440,000 clones, about nine tenths seen once. The sample consisted of peripheral blood, taken in a trial of Ad26.COV2.S vaccine versus placebo. The receptors were sampled from a person between 18 and 65 years old who received the Ad26.COV2.S COVID-19 vaccine or a placebo. The CDR3 runs from the conserved cysteine through the conserved F or W. D genes are given only for firm matches. The size of a clone is reported for some rows only, either as once, few or many, or as a class for expanded clones.

TRBD1 TRBJ1-3 TRBV11-2 - CASSYQGASGNTIYF TGTGCCAGCAGCTATCAGGGGGCTTCCGGAAACACCATATATTTT
- TRBJ1-1 TRBV6-5 - CASSYGSGVFDTEAFF TGTGCCAGCAGTTACGGGTCTGGGGTGTTCGACACTGAAGCTTTCTTT
TRBD1 TRBJ2-6 TRBV10-1 - CASSVHRGCSGANVLTF TGCGCCAGCAGTGTACACAGGGGATGCTCTGGGGCCAACGTCCTGACTTTC
TRBD1 TRBJ2-2 TRBV5-5 - CASSLWDRANTGELFF TGTGCCAGCAGCTTGTGGGACAGGGCGAACACCGGGGAGCTGTTTTTT
- TRBJ2-2 TRBV4-2 - CASSQEQGGTGELFF TGTGCCAGCAGCCAGGAACAGGGCGGCACCGGGGAGCTGTTTTTT
TRBD2 TRBJ2-1 TRBV6-2/TRBV6-3 - CASSRPRLAGGGGNEQFF TGTGCCAGCAGTCGCCCTCGACTAGCGGGAGGGGGGGGCAATGAGCAGTTCTTC
- TRBJ2-6 TRBV9 once CASSVGGPISGANVLTF TGTGCCAGCAGCGTAGGGGGACCGATCTCTGGGGCCAACGTCCTGACTTTC
TRBD1 TRBJ2-7 TRBV7-8 - CASSLGPGQGYEQYF TGTGCCAGCAGCTTAGGACCGGGACAGGGGTACGAGCAGTACTTC
- TRBJ2-3 TRBV5-6 - CATSRDTDTQYF TGTGCCACCAGTAGGGACACAGATACGCAGTATTTT
- TRBJ1-2 TRBV5-6 - CASSLRRNYGYTF TGTGCCAGCAGCTTGCGCAGAAACTATGGCTACACCTTC
- TRBJ2-1 TRBV11-2 - CASSDYSYNEQFF TGTGCCAGCAGCGACTACTCGTACAATGAGCAGTTCTTC
TRBD2 TRBJ2-7 TRBV7-9 - CASSLHSGSSYEQYF TGTGCCAGCAGCTTACATAGCGGGAGCTCGTACGAGCAGTACTTC
- TRBJ1-5 TRBV6-4 few CASSAEENQPQHF TGTGCCAGCAGTGCGGAGGAAAATCAGCCCCAGCATTTT